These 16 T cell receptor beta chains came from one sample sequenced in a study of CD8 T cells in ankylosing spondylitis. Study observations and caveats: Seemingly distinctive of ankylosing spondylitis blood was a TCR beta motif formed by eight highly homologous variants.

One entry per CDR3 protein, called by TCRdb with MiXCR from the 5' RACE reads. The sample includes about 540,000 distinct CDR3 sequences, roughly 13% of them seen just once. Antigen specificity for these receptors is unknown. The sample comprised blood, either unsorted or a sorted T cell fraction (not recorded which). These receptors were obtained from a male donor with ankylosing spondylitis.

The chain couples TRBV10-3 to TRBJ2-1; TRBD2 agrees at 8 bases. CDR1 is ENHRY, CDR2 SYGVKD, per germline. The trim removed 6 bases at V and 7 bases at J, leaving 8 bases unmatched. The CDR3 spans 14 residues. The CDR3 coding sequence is TGTGCCATCAGCCTTCTAGCGGGTGGAAATGAGCAGTTCTTC. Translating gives CAISLLAGGNEQFF.

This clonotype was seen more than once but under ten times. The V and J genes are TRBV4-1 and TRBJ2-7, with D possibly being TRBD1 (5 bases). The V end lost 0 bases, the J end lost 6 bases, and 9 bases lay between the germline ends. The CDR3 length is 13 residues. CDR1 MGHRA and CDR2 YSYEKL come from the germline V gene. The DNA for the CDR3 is TGCGCCAGCAGCCAAGATAGGGGAACCGAGCAGTACGTC. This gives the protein CASSQDRGTEQYV.

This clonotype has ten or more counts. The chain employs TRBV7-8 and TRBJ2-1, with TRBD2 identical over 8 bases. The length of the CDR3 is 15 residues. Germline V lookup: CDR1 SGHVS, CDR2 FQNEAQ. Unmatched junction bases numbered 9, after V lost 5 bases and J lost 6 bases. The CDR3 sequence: CASSLELAGSNEQFF. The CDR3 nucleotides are TGTGCCAGCAGCCTCGAGCTAGCGGGCTCCAATGAGCAGTTCTTC.

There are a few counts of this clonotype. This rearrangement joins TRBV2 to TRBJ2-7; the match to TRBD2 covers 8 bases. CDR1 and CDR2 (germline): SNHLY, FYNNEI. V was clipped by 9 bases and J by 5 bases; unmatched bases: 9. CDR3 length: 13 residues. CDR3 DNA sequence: TGTGCCAGGGCAAGCGGGAGTCCCCACGAGCAGTACTTC. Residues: CARASGSPHEQYF.

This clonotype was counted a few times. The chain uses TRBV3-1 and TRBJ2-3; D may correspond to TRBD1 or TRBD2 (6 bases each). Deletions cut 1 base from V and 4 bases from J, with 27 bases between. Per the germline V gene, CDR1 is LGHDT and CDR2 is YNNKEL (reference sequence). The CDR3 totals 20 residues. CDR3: CASSQGLRVGGPEGADTQYF. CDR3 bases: TGTGCCAGCAGCCAAGGGCTGAGGGTGGGAGGCCCCGAGGGGGCAGATACGCAGTATTTT.

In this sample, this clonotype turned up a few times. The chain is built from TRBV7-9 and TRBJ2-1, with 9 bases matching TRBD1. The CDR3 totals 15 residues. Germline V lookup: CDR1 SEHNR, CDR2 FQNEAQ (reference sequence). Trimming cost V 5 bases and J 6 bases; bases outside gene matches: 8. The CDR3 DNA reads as TGTGCCAGCAGCGATCAGGACAGGGGATCCAATGAGCAGTTCTTC. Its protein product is CASSDQDRGSNEQFF.

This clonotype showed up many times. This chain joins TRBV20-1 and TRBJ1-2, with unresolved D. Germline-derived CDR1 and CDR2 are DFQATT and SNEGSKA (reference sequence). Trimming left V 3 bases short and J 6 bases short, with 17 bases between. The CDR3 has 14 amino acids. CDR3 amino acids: CSARMGADRDGYTF. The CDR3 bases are TGCAGTGCTAGGATGGGTGCGGACCGCGATGGCTACACCTTC.

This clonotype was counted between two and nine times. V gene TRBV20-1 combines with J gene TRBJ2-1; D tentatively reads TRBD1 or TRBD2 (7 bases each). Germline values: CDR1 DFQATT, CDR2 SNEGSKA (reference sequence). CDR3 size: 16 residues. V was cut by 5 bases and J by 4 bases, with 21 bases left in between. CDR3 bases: TGCAGTGCTCATGACAGGGCCGCTAGCGGATACAATGAGCAGTTCTTC. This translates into CSAHDRAASGYNEQFF.

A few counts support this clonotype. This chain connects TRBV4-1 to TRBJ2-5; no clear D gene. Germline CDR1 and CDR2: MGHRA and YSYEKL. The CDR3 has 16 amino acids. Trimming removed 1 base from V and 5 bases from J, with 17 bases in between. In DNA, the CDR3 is TGCGCCAGCAGCCAAGGATCGGCAGAGAATGTGGAGACCCAGTACTTC. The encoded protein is CASSQGSAENVETQYF.

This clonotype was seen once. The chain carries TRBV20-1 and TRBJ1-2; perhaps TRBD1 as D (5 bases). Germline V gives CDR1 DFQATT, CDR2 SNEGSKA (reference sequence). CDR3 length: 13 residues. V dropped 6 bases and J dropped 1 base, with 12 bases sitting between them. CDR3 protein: CSARGPLNYGYTF. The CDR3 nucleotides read TGCAGTGCGCGGGGACCTCTTAACTATGGCTACACCTTC.

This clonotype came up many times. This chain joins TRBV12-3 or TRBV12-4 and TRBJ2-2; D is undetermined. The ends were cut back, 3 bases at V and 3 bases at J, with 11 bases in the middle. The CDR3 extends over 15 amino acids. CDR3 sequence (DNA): TGTGCCAGCAGTTTCTTACCCCCTGACACCGGGGAGCTGTTTTTT. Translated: CASSFLPPDTGELFF.

The CDR3 nucleotides are TGTGCCATCAGTGAGTCGCGGGTGGCAGGGTCCTACGAGCAGTACTTC. It codes for CAISESRVAGSYEQYF. The chain is built from TRBV10-3 and TRBJ2-7; the D call may be TRBD1 or TRBD2 (5 bases each). The CDR3 has 16 residues. V lost 0 bases and J 1 base, leaving 13 bases between the germline ends. CDR1 and CDR2 (germline): ENHRY, SYGVKD.

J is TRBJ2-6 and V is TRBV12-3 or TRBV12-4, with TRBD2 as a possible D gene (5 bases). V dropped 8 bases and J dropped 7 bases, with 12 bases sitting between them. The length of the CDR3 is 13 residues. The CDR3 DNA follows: TGTGCCAGCGGTTCGGGGATCGCCAACGTCCTGACTTTC. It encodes CASGSGIANVLTF.

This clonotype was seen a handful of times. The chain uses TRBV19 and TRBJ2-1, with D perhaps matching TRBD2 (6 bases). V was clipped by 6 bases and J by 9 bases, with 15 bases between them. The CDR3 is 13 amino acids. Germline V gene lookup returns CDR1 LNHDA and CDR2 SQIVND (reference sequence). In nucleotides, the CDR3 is TGTGCCAGTAGCCCTCCGGAGGGAGGTGAGCAGTTCTTC. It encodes CASSPPEGGEQFF. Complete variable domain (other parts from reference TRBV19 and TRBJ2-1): DGGITQSPKYLFRKEGQNVTLSCEQNLNHDAMYWYRQDPGQGLRLIYYSQIVNDFQKGDIAEGYSVSREKKESFPLTVTSAQKNPTAFYLCASSPPEGGEQFFGPGTRLTVL.

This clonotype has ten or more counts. CDR3 nucleotide sequence: TGCAGTGCTAGAGGGTCTTACCCCTACGAGCAGTACGTC. Its protein product is CSARGSYPYEQYV. The chain uses TRBV20-1 and TRBJ2-7; no clear D gene. Deletions cut 1 base from V and 2 bases from J, with 9 bases between. This CDR3 has 13 amino acids. From germline, CDR1 is DFQATT and CDR2 SNEGSKA (reference sequence).

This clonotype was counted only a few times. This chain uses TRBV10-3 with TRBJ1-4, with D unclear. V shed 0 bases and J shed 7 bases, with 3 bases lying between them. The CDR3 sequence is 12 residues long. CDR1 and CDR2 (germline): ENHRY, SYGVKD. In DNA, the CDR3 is TGTGCCATCAGTGAGTCACGTGAAAAACTGTTTTTT. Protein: CAISESREKLFF.